A single sample gave rise to the 2 T cell receptor beta chains below, sequenced in a study of blood T cell repertoires in COVID-19 (dated by TCRdb to about 2020). The library was produced with the immunoSEQ multiplex PCR assay. TCRdb took over this immuneACCESS table, retaining in-frame rearrangements with V and J assigned. Such tables are incomplete; in checked studies, under half of the missing clones stem from an unresolved V gene, and the remainder is unexplained. The sample table contains 85,000 to 100,000 clones; only one count was recorded for over 60% of them. The ten largest clonotypes hold approximately 8.9% of the sample. Specimen: peripheral blood. The receptors shown here come from a man between 50 and 59 years old who had recovered from COVID-19.

The V gene is TRBV18, the J gene TRBJ1-1; 9 positions agree with TRBD1. V trimming: 5 bases; J trimming: 1 base; junction bases outside the gene matches: 8. The CDR3 totals 16 residues. From germline, CDR1 is KGHSH and CDR2 LQKENI. The CDR3 sequence is CASSILQGAGNTEAFF. CDR3 nucleotides: TGTGCCAGCTCAATTTTACAGGGGGCTGGGAACACTGAAGCTTTCTTT.

This clone was counted between two and nine times. The rearrangement joins TRBV6-5 to TRBJ1-5, with D maybe TRBD1 (6 bases). CDR1 is MNHEY and CDR2 is SVGAGI in the germline V gene. V lost 6 bases, J lost 0 bases, and 9 bases lay in between. The CDR3 length is 14 residues. The CDR3 coding sequence is TGTGCCAGCAGGGACAGTCATAGCAATCAGCCCCAGCATTTT. Protein product: CASRDSHSNQPQHF.